One sample yielded the 13 T cell receptor beta chains listed below, sequenced in a study of cytomegalovirus exposure and HLA in healthy donors. Both 60 Vbeta primers and 13 Jbeta primers went into the PCR. Measured with immunoSEQ multiplex PCR; TCRdb has only the in-frame clones, and not every one. Here the sample spans around 90,000 clones, roughly 85% being singletons. The material sequenced was PBMCs. The receptor set was obtained from a middle-aged man in good health and CMV-seropositive.

The gene calls are TRBV19 and TRBJ2-4; D is ambiguous. The CDR3 consists of 15 residues. Trimming stripped 5 bases from V and 0 bases from J, with 11 bases between. CDR1 is LNHDA and CDR2 is SQIVND in the germline V gene (reference sequence). The CDR3 region has the DNA TGTGCCAGTAGTCTTGGCCGCGGAGCCAAAAACATTCAGTACTTC. Protein sequence: CASSLGRGAKNIQYF.

J is TRBJ2-7 and V is TRBV2; maybe TRBD1 (6 bases). CDR1 SNHLY and CDR2 FYNNEI come from the germline V gene. This CDR3 has 13 residues. The V end was cut by 8 bases, the J end by 0 bases, with 11 bases between. This CDR3 reads CASSRGGSYEQYF. The CDR3 DNA is TGTGCCAGCTCCAGAGGGGGCTCCTACGAGCAGTACTTC.

The chain recombines TRBV9 with TRBJ2-3, with 9 bases matching TRBD2. The CDR3 has 14 amino acids. Germline loops: CDR1 SGDLS, CDR2 YYNGEE. The V segment lost 2 bases and the J segment 6 bases; nucleotides outside the gene matches: 4. CDR3 in amino acids: CASSVASGIDTQYF. Written as DNA, the CDR3 is TGTGCCAGCAGCGTTGCTAGCGGGATTGATACGCAGTATTTT.

V and J are TRBV6-6 and TRBJ1-3; 7 bases align to TRBD1. The CDR3 runs to 13 residues. Germline V gene data show CDR1 as MNHNY and CDR2 as SVGAGI (reference sequence). V was clipped by 2 bases and J by 13 bases; unmatched bases: 8. For the CDR3, the DNA is TGTGCCAGCAGTTACCTTCTCGGGACAGCGATATATTTT. Its protein is CASSYLLGTAIYF.

The chain combines TRBV6-5 with TRBJ1-2, with 8 bases fitting TRBD1. Germline CDR1 MNHEY, CDR2 SVGAGI. Losses at the gene ends were 5 bases for V and 8 bases for J; bases not matched to a gene: 10. This CDR3 comprises 14 residues. CDR3: CASSTRTGTGGYTF. In nucleotides, the CDR3 is TGTGCCAGCAGTACTCGGACAGGGACGGGCGGCTACACCTTC.

V and J are TRBV6-6 and TRBJ2-7; tentative D call: TRBD1 (5 bases). The CDR3 spans 14 residues. CDR1 and CDR2 from the germline V gene are MNHNY and SVGAGI (reference sequence). V was clipped by 5 bases and J by 0 bases, with 11 bases between them. The CDR3 coding sequence is TGTGCCAGCAGTCGCGGACAAGGCTCCTACGAGCAGTACTTC. The encoded protein is CASSRGQGSYEQYF.

CDR3 residues: CASSPPGTGAILNTEAFF. The CDR3 bases are TGTGCCAGCAGCCCCCCAGGGACAGGGGCTATATTGAACACTGAAGCTTTCTTT. The genes are TRBV7-8 and TRBJ1-1; 10 positions agree with TRBD1. V gave up 5 bases and J gave up 0 bases; unmatched junction bases: 12. This CDR3 is built from 18 residues. Germline V gene lookup returns CDR1 SGHVS and CDR2 FQNEAQ. Complete variable domain (other parts from reference TRBV7-8 and TRBJ1-1): GAGVSQSPRYKVAKRGQDVALRCDPISGHVSLFWYQQALGQGPEFLTYFQNEAQLDKSGLPSDRFFAERPEGSVSTLKIQRTQQEDSAVYLCASSPPGTGAILNTEAFFGQGTRLTVV.

The chain has TRBV6-1 and TRBJ2-1; D gene unclear. Germline V CDR1 and CDR2: MNHNS, SASEGT. The CDR3 sequence is 12 residues long. The V end lost 3 bases, the J end lost 4 bases, and 4 bases lay between the germline ends. CDR3 sequence reads: CASSDGYNEQFF. CDR3 in DNA: TGTGCCAGCAGTGACGGGTACAATGAGCAGTTCTTC.

The V and J genes are TRBV5-1 and TRBJ2-7; D remains unclear. V dropped 1 base and J dropped 0 bases, with 8 bases sitting between them. The germline gives CDR1 SGHRS, CDR2 YFSETQ. CDR3 length: 14 amino acids. Written as DNA, the CDR3 is TGCGCCAGCAGCTTGTCTGAGGACTCCTACGAGCAGTACTTC. It encodes CASSLSEDSYEQYF.

This clone came up a few times. The chain links TRBV2 to TRBJ1-2, with a tentative D call TRBD1 (6 bases). CDR1 is SNHLY and CDR2 is FYNNEI in the germline V gene. Trimming took off 6 bases at V and 1 base at J, with 21 bases between the two ends. This CDR3 is built from 17 residues. The CDR3 protein is CASSLGAWGLYNYGYTF. The CDR3 region has the DNA TGTGCCAGCAGCTTAGGGGCGTGGGGGCTATATAACTATGGCTACACCTTC.

As to this clone: Other DNA sequences in this specimen translate into the identical CDR3. The rearrangement uses TRBV4-2 and TRBJ1-2; D is uncertain. Trimming cost V 0 bases and J 4 bases, with 9 bases left between them. This CDR3 spans 14 amino acids. The V gene's germline CDR1 is LGHNA and CDR2 YNFKEQ. The CDR3 DNA reads as TGTGCCAGCAGCCAAGACCTGGCCGTCTATGGCTACACCTTC. The encoded protein is CASSQDLAVYGYTF.

This chain connects TRBV27 to TRBJ1-1, with D hard to call. V was clipped by 0 bases and J by 0 bases, with 11 bases between them. CDR1 and CDR2 (germline): MNHEY, SMNVEV (reference sequence). This CDR3 spans 16 amino acids. The CDR3: CASSLSASLMNTEAFF. For the CDR3, the DNA is TGTGCCAGCAGTTTATCGGCCAGTCTCATGAACACTGAAGCTTTCTTT.

This chain connects TRBV4-2 to TRBJ2-7, with D tentatively TRBD1 (6 bases). V lost 0 bases and J 6 bases, leaving 39 bases between the germline ends. Germline loops: CDR1 LGHNA, CDR2 YNFKEQ. CDR3 length: 23 amino acids. CDR3 in DNA: TGTGCCAGCAGCCAAGATCGGTCCCAATGTTTTTCGAGTATAGAGCGACAGGCCGCCGAGCAGTACTTC. Amino acids: CASSQDRSQCFSSIERQAAEQYF.